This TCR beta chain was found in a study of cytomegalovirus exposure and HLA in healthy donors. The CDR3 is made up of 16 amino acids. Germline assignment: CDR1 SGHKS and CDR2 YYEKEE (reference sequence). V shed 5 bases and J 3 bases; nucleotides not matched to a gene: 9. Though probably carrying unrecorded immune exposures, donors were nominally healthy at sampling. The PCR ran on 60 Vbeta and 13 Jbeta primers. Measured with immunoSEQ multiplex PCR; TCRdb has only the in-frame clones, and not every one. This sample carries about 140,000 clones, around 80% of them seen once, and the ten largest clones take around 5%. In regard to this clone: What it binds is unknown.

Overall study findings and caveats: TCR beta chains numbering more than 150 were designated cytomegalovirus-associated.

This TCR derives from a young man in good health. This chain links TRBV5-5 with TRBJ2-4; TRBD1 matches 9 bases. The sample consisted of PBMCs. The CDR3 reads CASRTPGQGGKNIQYF. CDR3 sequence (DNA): TGTGCCAGCAGAACCCCGGGACAGGGCGGCAAAAACATTCAGTACTTC.